The 14 T cell receptor beta chains given below trace back to one sample, sequenced in a study of response to subunit inactivated influenza vaccine. Each CDR3 protein gets one entry after TCRdb re-called the RT-PCR reads with MiXCR. The data show about 500,000 distinct CDR3 sequences, approximately 16% seen once. The sequencing here drew on CD4+ T cells sorted from PBMCs, taken less than 30 months after vaccination. Source of these receptors: a man aged 50-75 years who received an inactivated influenza vaccine.

As to this clonotype: The junction does not match germline at one end; this may be a read error. The chain joins TRBV11-2 to TRBJ2-2; possible D gene TRBD2, 6 bases. The germline V gene has CDR1 SGHAT and CDR2 FQNNGV. CDR3 length: 12 residues. The DNA for the CDR3 is TGTGCCAGCAGCCGGCGGGGCGGGGAGCTGTATTTT. Translation: CASSRRGGELYF. Complete variable domain (other parts from reference TRBV11-2 and TRBJ2-2): EAGVAQSPRYKIIEKRQSVAFWCNPISGHATLYWYQQILGQGPKLLIQFQNNGVVDDSQLPKDRFSAERLKGVDSTLKIQPAKLEDSAVYLCASSRRGGELYFGEGSRLTVL.

The gene calls are TRBV5-1 and TRBJ2-1; D might be TRBD1 (6 bases). In germline, CDR1 is SGHRS, CDR2 YFSETQ. V was trimmed by 3 bases and J by 6 bases, leaving 16 bases between them. This CDR3 is built from 15 residues. CDR3 nucleotides: TGCGCCAGCAGCTCCCAGACAGGCAGTCGCAATGAGCAGTTCTTC. It encodes CASSSQTGSRNEQFF.

This clonotype was seen only a few times. The chain carries TRBV12-3 or TRBV12-4 and TRBJ2-1; TRBD2 aligns across 12 bases. Trimming removed 8 bases from V and 10 bases from J; junction bases left unmatched: 9. This CDR3 region has 14 residues. This chain's CDR3 is CASVSSGRAGEQFF. DNA of the CDR3: TGTGCCAGCGTTTCTAGCGGGAGGGCGGGAGAGCAGTTCTTC.

In regard to this clonotype: The CDR3 carries no conserved terminal phenylalanine or tryptophan, so it likely arises from a read error. V and J are TRBV10-3 and TRBJ2-7; 10 bases align to TRBD1. From germline, CDR1 is ENHRY and CDR2 SYGVKD. Losses at the gene ends were 4 bases for V and 5 bases for J; bases not matched to a gene: 8. The CDR3 consists of 15 residues. The CDR3 coding sequence is TGTGCCATCAGTGCCTGGGACAGGGGTTCCAACGAGCAGTACTCC. Translated: CAISAWDRGSNEQYS.

The chain combines TRBV6-5 with TRBJ1-5, with D maybe TRBD1 (6 bases). Trimming pared 4 bases from V and 4 bases from J, leaving 14 bases between. The CDR3 length is 15 residues. Per germline, CDR1 MNHEY and CDR2 SVGAGI. CDR3 residues: CASSSHEGGNQPQHF. The CDR3 bases are TGTGCCAGCAGTTCACACGAAGGGGGGAATCAGCCCCAGCATTTT.

This clonotype was counted only a few times. This chain connects TRBV4-2 to TRBJ2-4; the match to TRBD2 covers 12 bases. Trimming at V came to 4 bases and at J to 9 bases, leaving 10 bases not matched to a gene. The CDR3 runs to 16 residues. Per germline, CDR1 LGHNA and CDR2 YNFKEQ. CDR3: CASSPTSGGRGAIQYF. CDR3 in DNA: TGTGCCAGCAGCCCGACTAGCGGGGGCCGTGGGGCCATTCAGTACTTC.

A few counts support this clonotype. The rearrangement uses TRBV6-4 and TRBJ2-7; 9 bases line up with TRBD2. V trimming: 9 bases; J trimming: 4 bases; junction bases outside the gene matches: 13. Germline CDR1 and CDR2: MRHNA and SNTAGT. The CDR3 is made up of 15 amino acids. The CDR3 DNA reads TGTGCCAGTTTCCCGGGACTAGCCCGCTTATACGAGCAGTACTTC. This translates into CASFPGLARLYEQYF.

There are a few counts of this clonotype. The rearrangement uses TRBV18 and TRBJ2-5; 10 nucleotides align to TRBD2. J was trimmed by 6 bases and V by 2 bases; bases with no gene match: 3. CDR3 length: 14 residues. Looked up from germline, CDR1 is KGHSH and CDR2 is LQKENI. DNA of the CDR3: TGTGCCAGCTCACCAGCTAGCGGGAGAAAGACCCAGTACTTC. It codes for CASSPASGRKTQYF.

The chain couples TRBV20-1 to TRBJ2-7; TRBD2 matches 8 bases. The length of the CDR3 is 13 residues. Germline-derived CDR1 and CDR2 are DFQATT and SNEGSKA (reference sequence). V dropped 6 bases and J dropped 2; count of bases not matched to a gene: 6. Written as DNA, the CDR3 is TGCAGTGCGGATGTTAGCGGGGCCTACGAGCAGTACTTC. Translated: CSADVSGAYEQYF.

A few counts support this clonotype. The CDR3 region has the DNA TGTGCCAGCAGCTTAGACTCCACCATATATTTT. The encoded protein is CASSLDSTIYF. This sequence joins TRBV7-2 and TRBJ1-3; D is unresolved. Trimming took 1 base from V and 9 from J, leaving 4 bases between them. The germline V gene encodes CDR1 SGHTA and CDR2 FQGNSA. The CDR3 spans 11 residues.

This chain connects TRBV12-3 or TRBV12-4 to TRBJ1-6, with unresolved D. The CDR3 is made up of 16 amino acids. The V and J ends lost 4 bases and 0 bases respectively, with 10 bases between them. This CDR3 reads CASSSSGSSYNSPLHF. DNA of the CDR3: TGTGCCAGCAGTTCTTCCGGCAGCTCCTATAATTCACCCCTCCACTTT.

This clonotype was picked up a small number of times. The chain couples TRBV7-2 to TRBJ1-4, with a tentative D call TRBD1 (6 bases). The CDR3 totals 14 residues. Per germline, CDR1 SGHTA and CDR2 FQGNSA. Trimming left V 5 bases short and J 7 bases short, with 14 bases between. CDR3 nucleotides: TGTGCCAGCAGCCTGGGGGCGTTAAGTGAAAAACTGTTTTTT. Protein sequence: CASSLGALSEKLFF.

V and J are TRBV27 and TRBJ1-5; possible D gene TRBD1, 6 bases. V lost 0 bases and J 1 base, leaving 7 bases between the germline ends. This CDR3 contains 15 residues. CDR1 is MNHEY, CDR2 SMNVEV, per germline (reference sequence). The CDR3 sequence is CASSLSTGSNQPQHF. CDR3 nucleotides: TGTGCCAGCAGTTTATCTACAGGGAGCAATCAGCCCCAGCATTTT.

DNA for the CDR3: TGCAGCGTCAGCCCCCTAGGACAGGGAGGTCAGCCCCAGCATTTT. Protein sequence: CSVSPLGQGGQPQHF. The chain joins TRBV29-1 to TRBJ1-5; 8 bases fit TRBD1. The CDR3 has 15 amino acids. Germline CDR1 and CDR2: SQVTM and ANQGSEA. With 6 bases clipped from V and 6 bases from J, the junction kept 13 bases outside the gene matches.